This T cell receptor beta chain came from a study of T cell responses to AZD1222 COVID-19 vaccine. Study summary: Pooling of second doses given at about 4 or about 12 weeks was done. General study findings and limits: No repertoire was sampled before or during the peak T cell response, only after it. The donor cohort was predominantly white British with a female majority, and clonal diversity may have been underestimated. Nearly half of unique spike-specific TCRs reportedly avoided B.1.351 and B.1.1.7 mutated regions.

The CDR3 is 14 amino acids. The germline V gene has CDR1 SGHRS and CDR2 YFSETQ. The V end lost 1 base, the J end lost 4 bases, and 11 bases lay between the germline ends. This table comes from immunoSEQ multiplex PCR, and its TCRdb copy is limited to in-frame clones, with some not included. The repertoire holds around 160,000 clones, with just over 90% as singletons. Concerning this clone: Its target is not known.

Specimen: peripheral blood, collected on day 0 of AZD1222 vaccination. This clonotype was obtained from an adult in good health. The rearrangement uses TRBV5-1 and TRBJ1-2, with a tentative D call TRBD1 (5 bases). In DNA, the CDR3 is TGCGCCAGCAGCTTGTCGTGGGGACTCTATGGCTACACCTTC. This translates into CASSLSWGLYGYTF.